This T cell receptor beta chain was documented in a study of blood T cells in healthy people across ages. For the study at large: Capture via template switching afforded approximately one barcoded beta molecule per two T cells.

As regards this clonotype: Since a much larger clone is just one base distant, this may be a read error.

Alongside a J-beta primer mix, a sample-barcoded 5' primer served in a second PCR lasting about 7 to 12 cycles. Sequencing of every sample gave 2.5 million or more CDR3-containing paired-end reads. MiXCR, run by TCRdb on the 5' RACE reads, gives a single entry per CDR3 protein. This table has 630,000 or so distinct CDR3 sequences, roughly 30% appearing once. The material sequenced was blood. The sequence came from an elderly woman in good health.

Here the CDR3 DNA reads TGCGCCAGCAGCCAAGAGAGGTGGGGGAACCCCTACAATGAGCAGTACTTC. Encoded protein: CASSQERWGNPYNEQYF. The chain employs TRBV4-3 and TRBJ2-1; possibly TRBD1 or TRBD2 for D (5 bases each). The last part of the DNA fits TRBJ2-7 better; the J call may be wrong. The CDR3 is 17 residues long. Germline V lookup: CDR1 LGHNA, CDR2 YSLEER.